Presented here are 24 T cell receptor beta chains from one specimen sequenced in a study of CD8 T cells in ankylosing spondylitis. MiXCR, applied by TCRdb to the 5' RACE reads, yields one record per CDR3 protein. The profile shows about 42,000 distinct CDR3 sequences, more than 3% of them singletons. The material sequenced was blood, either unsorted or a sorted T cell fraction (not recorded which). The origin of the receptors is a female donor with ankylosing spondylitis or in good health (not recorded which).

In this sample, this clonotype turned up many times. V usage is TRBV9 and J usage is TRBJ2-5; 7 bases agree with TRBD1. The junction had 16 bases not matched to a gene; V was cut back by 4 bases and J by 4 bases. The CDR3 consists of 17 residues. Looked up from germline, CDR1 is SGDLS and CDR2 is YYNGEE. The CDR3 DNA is TGTGCCAGCAGCCCAGGAACAGGGGCCCAGCCCAGAGAGACCCAGTACTTC. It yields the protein CASSPGTGAQPRETQYF.

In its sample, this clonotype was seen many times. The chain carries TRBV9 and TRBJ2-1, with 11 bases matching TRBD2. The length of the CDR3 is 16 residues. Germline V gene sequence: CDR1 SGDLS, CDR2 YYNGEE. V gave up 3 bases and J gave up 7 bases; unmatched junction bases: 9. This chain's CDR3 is CASSGAALAGGNEQFF. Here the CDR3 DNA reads TGTGCCAGCAGCGGAGCGGCGCTAGCGGGGGGAAATGAGCAGTTCTTC.

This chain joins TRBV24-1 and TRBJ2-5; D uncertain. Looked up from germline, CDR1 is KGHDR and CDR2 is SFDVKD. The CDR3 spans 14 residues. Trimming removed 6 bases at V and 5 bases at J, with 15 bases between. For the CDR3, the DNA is TGTGCCACCAGTCTTAGAAATATGCGGGAGACCCAGTACTTC. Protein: CATSLRNMRETQYF.

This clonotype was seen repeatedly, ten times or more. CDR3 sequence (DNA): TGTGCCAGCAGCCCCGGGACAGACGAAAAACTGTTTTTT. Protein sequence: CASSPGTDEKLFF. The chain carries TRBV9 and TRBJ1-4; 7 bases map to TRBD1. This CDR3 is 13 amino acids long. With V trimmed by 4 bases and J by 8 bases, 5 bases remained unmatched. CDR1 is SGDLS, CDR2 YYNGEE, per germline.

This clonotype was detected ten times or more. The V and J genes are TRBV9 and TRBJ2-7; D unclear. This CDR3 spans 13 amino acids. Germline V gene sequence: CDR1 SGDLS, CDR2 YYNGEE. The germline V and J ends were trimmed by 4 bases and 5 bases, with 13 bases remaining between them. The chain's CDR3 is CASSPRWEDEQYF. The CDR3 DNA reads TGTGCCAGCAGCCCACGGTGGGAAGACGAGCAGTACTTC.

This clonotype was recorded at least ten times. CDR3 nucleotides: TGTGCCAGCAGCGTACGTGGTCGGGGGCTTAGCACAGATACGCAGTATTTT. This encodes CASSVRGRGLSTDTQYF. This chain connects TRBV9 to TRBJ2-3; tentatively, D is TRBD1 or TRBD2 (6 bases each). CDR1 SGDLS and CDR2 YYNGEE come from the germline V gene. Trimming stripped 1 base from V and 0 bases from J, with 15 bases between. This CDR3 has 17 residues.

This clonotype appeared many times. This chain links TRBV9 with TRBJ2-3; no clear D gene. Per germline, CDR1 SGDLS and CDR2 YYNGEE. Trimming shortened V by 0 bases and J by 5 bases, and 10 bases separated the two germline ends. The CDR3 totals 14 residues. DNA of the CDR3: TGTGCCAGCAGCGTAGGCGCTGGTAGAGATACGCAGTATTTT. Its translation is CASSVGAGRDTQYF. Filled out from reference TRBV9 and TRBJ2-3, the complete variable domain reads DSGVTQTPKHLITATGQRVTLRCSPRSGDLSVYWYQQSLDQGLQFLIQYYNGEERAKGNILERFSAQQFPDLHSELNLSSLELGDSALYFCASSVGAGRDTQYFGPGTRLTVL.

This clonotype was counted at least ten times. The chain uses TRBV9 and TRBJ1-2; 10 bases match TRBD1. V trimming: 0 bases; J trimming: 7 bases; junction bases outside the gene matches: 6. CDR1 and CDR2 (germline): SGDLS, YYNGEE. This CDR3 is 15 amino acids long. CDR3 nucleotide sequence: TGTGCCAGCAGCGTAGCCGGGACAGGGGATCTTGGCTACACCTTC. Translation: CASSVAGTGDLGYTF.

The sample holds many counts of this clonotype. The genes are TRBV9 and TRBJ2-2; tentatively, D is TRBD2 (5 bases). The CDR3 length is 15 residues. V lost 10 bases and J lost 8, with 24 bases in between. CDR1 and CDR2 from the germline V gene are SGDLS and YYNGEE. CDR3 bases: TGTGCCGGATCACGGGATCCCCTGTCTGGAGGGGAGCTGTTTTTT. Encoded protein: CAGSRDPLSGGELFF.

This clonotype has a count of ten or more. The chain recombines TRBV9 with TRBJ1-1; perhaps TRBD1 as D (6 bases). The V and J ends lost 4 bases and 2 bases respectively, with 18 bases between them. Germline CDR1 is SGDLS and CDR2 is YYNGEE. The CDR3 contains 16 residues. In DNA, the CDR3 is TGTGCCAGCAGCCAGGCCGGGGGGGGCCTCAACACTGAAGCTTTCTTT. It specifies CASSQAGGGLNTEAFF. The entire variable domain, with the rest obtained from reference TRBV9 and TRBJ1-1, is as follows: DSGVTQTPKHLITATGQRVTLRCSPRSGDLSVYWYQQSLDQGLQFLIQYYNGEERAKGNILERFSAQQFPDLHSELNLSSLELGDSALYFCASSQAGGGLNTEAFFGQGTRLTVV.

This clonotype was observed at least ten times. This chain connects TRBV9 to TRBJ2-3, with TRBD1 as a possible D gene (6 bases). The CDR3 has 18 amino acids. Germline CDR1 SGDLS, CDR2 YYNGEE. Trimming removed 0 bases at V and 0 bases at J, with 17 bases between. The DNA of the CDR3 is TGTGCCAGCAGCGTAGCGTTTGGGGGCAGCTTTAGCACAGATACGCAGTATTTT. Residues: CASSVAFGGSFSTDTQYF.

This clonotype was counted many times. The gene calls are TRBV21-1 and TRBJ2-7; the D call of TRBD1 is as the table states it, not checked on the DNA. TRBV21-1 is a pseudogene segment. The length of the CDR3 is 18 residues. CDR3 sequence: CASSKASYGQGKYYEQYF. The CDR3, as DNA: TGTGCCAGCAGCAAAGCATCCTACGGACAGGGGAAATACTACGAGCAGTACTTC.

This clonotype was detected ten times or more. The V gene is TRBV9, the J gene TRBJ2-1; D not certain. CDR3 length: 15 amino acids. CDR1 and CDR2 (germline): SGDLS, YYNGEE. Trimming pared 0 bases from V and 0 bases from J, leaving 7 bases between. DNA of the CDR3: TGTGCCAGCAGCGTAGGTCCCCTCTCCTACAATGAGCAGTTCTTC. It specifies CASSVGPLSYNEQFF.

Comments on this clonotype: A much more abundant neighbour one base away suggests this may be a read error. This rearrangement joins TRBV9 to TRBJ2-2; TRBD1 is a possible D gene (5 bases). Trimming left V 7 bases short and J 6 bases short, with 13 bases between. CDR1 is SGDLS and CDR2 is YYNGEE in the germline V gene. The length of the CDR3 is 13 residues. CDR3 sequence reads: CASGAYLAGELFF. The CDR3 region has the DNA TGTGCCAGCGGGGCTTATCTGGCCGGGGAGCTGTTTTTT.

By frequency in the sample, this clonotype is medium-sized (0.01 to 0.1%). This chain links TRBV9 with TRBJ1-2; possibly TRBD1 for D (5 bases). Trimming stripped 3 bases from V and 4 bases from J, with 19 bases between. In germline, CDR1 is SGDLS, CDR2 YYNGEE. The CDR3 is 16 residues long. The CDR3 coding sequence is TGTGCCAGCAGCGCCCTGCAGGGCGGGGAAACCTATGGCTACACCTTC. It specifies CASSALQGGETYGYTF.

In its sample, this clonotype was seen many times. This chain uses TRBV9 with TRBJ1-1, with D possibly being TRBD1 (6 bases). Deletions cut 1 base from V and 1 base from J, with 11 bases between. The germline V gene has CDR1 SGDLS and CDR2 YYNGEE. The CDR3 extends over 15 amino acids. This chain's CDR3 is CASSVLPDRNTEAFF. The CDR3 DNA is TGTGCCAGCAGCGTACTTCCGGACAGGAACACTGAAGCTTTCTTT.

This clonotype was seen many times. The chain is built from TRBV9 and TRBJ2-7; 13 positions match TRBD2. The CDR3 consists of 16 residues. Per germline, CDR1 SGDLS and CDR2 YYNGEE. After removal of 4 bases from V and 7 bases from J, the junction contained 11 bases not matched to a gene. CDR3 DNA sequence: TGTGCCAGCAGCCATGGACTAGCGGGGGCTTCTACAGAGCAGTACTTC. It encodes CASSHGLAGASTEQYF.

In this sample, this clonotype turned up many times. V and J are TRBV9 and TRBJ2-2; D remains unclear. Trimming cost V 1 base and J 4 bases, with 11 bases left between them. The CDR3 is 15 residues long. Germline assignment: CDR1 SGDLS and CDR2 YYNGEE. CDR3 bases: TGTGCCAGCAGCGTATATCCGAGGCTCACCGGGGAGCTGTTTTTT. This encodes CASSVYPRLTGELFF.

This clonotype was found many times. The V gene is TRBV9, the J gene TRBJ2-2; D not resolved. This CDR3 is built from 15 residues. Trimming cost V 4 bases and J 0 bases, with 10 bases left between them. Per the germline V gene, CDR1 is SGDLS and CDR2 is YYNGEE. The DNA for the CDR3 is TGTGCCAGCAGCCCTCGGACGGCGAACACCGGGGAGCTGTTTTTT. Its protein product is CASSPRTANTGELFF.

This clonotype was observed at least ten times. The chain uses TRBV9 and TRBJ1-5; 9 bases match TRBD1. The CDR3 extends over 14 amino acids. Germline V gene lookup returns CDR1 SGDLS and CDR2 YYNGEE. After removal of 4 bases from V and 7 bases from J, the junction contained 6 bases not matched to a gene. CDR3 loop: CASSYRGQGQPQHF. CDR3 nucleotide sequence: TGTGCCAGCAGCTACAGGGGGCAGGGGCAGCCCCAGCATTTT.

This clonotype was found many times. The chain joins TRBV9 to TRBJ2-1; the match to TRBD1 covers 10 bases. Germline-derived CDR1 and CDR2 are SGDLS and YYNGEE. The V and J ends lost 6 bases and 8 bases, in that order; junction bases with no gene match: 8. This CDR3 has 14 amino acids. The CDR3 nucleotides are TGTGCCAGCACCCCGGACAGGGGGTTTGATGAGCAGTTCTTC. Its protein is CASTPDRGFDEQFF.

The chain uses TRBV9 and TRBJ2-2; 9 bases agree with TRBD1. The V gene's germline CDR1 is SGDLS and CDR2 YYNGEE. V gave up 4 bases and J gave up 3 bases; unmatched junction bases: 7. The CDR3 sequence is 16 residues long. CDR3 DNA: TGTGCCAGCAGCCCTAGAACAGGGGGCCACACCGGGGAGCTGTTTTTT. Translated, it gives CASSPRTGGHTGELFF. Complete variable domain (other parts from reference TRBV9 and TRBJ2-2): DSGVTQTPKHLITATGQRVTLRCSPRSGDLSVYWYQQSLDQGLQFLIQYYNGEERAKGNILERFSAQQFPDLHSELNLSSLELGDSALYFCASSPRTGGHTGELFFGEGSRLTVL.

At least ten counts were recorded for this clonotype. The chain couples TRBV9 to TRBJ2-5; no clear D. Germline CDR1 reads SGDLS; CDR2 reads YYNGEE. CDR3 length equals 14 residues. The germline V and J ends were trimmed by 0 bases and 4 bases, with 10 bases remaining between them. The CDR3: CASSVADTRETQYF. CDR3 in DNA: TGTGCCAGCAGCGTAGCTGATACAAGAGAGACCCAGTACTTC.

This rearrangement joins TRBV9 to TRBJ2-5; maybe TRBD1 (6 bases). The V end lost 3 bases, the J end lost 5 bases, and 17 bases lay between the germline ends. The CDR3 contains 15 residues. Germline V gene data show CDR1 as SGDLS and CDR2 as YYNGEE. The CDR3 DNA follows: TGTGCCAGCAGCGCCGGGACAATAAGTAGGGAGACCCAGTACTTC. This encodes CASSAGTISRETQYF.